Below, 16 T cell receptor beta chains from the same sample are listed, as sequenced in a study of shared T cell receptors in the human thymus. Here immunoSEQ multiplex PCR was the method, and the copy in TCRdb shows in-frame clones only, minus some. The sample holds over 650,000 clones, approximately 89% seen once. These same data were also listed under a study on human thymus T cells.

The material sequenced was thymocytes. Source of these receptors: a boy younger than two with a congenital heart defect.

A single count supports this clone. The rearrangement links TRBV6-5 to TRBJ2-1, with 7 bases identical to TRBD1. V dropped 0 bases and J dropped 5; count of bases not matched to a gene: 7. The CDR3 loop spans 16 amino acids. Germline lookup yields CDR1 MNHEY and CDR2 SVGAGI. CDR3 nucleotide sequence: TGTGCCAGCAGTTACTCGACGACAGGGACCAACAATGAGCAGTTCTTC. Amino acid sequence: CASSYSTTGTNNEQFF.

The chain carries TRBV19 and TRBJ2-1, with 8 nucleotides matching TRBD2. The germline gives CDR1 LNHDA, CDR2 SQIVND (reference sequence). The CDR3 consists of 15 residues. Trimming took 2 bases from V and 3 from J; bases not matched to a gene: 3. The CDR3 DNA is TGTGCCAGTAGTATAACGGGGGGGGACTACAATGAGCAGTTCTTC. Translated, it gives CASSITGGDYNEQFF. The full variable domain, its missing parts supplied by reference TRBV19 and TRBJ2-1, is DGGITQSPKYLFRKEGQNVTLSCEQNLNHDAMYWYRQDPGQGLRLIYYSQIVNDFQKGDIAEGYSVSREKKESFPLTVTSAQKNPTAFYLCASSITGGDYNEQFFGPGTRLTVL.

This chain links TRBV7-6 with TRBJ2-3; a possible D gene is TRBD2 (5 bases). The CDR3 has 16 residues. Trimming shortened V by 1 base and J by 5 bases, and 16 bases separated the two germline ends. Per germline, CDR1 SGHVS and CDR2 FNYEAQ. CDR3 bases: TGTGCCAGCAGCTTAGGGACGCGGGCCTTGGAAGATACGCAGTATTTT. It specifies CASSLGTRALEDTQYF. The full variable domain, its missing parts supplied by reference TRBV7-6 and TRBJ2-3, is GAGVSQSPRYKVTKRGQDVALRCDPISGHVSLYWYRQALGQGPEFLTYFNYEAQQDKSGLPNDRFSAERPEGSISTLTIQRTEQRDSAMYRCASSLGTRALEDTQYFGPGTRLTVL.

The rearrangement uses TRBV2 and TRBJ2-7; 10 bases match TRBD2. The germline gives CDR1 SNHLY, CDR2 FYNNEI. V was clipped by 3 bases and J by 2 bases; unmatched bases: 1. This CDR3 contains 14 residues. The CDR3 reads CASSDTSGTYEQYF. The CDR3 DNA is TGTGCCAGCAGTGACACTAGCGGGACCTACGAGCAGTACTTC.

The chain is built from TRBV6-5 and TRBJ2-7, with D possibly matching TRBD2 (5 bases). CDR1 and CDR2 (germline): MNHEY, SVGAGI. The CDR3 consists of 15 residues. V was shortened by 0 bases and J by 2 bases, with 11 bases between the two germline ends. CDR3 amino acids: CASSYSIATAYEQYF. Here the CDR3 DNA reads TGTGCCAGCAGTTACTCTATAGCGACCGCCTACGAGCAGTACTTC.

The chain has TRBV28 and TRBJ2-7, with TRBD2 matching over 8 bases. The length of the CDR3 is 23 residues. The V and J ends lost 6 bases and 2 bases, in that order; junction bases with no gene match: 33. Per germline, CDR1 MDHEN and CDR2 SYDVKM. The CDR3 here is CASRTLGGGSTDRKVEWPYEQYF. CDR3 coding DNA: TGTGCCAGCAGAACTCTCGGGGGGGGATCGACGGACAGAAAGGTGGAGTGGCCCTACGAGCAGTACTTC. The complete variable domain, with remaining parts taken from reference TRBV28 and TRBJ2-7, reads DVKVTQSSRYLVKRTGEKVFLECVQDMDHENMFWYRQDPGLGLRLIYFSYDVKMKEKGDIPEGYSVSREKKERFSLILESASTNQTSMYLCASRTLGGGSTDRKVEWPYEQYFGPGTRLTVT.

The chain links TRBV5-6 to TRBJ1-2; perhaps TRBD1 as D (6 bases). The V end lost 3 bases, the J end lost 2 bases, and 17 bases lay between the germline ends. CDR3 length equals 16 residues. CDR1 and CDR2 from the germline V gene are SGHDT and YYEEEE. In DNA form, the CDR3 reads TGTGCCAGCAGCTCGACAGGCCCCAAGCTAAACTATGGCTACACCTTC. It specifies CASSSTGPKLNYGYTF.

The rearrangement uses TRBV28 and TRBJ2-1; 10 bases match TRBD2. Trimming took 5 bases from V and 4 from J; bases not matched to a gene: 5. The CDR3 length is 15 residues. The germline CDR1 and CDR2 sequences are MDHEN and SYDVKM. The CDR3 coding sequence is TGTGCCAGCAGTCTAGCGGGGGCAAATTACAATGAGCAGTTCTTC. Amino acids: CASSLAGANYNEQFF.

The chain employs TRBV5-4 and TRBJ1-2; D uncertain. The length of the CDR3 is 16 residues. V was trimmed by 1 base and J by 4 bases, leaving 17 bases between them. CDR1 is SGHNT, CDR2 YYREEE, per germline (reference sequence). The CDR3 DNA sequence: TGTGCCAGCAGCTTGTCACTCGTTACAGACCCCTATGGCTACACCTTC. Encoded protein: CASSLSLVTDPYGYTF.

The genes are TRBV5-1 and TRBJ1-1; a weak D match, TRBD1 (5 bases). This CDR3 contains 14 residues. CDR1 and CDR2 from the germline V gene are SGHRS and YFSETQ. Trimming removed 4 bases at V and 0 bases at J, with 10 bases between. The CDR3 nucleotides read TGCGCCAGCAGCACGACAGCTATGAACACTGAAGCTTTCTTT. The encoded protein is CASSTTAMNTEAFF.

Here the CDR3 DNA reads TGTGCCATCAGGACCCCGCGGGGGGTTTCGGATGAGCAGTTCTTC. As protein: CAIRTPRGVSDEQFF. The chain carries TRBV10-3 and TRBJ2-1, with 8 bases that match TRBD2. Trimming removed 6 bases from V and 8 bases from J; junction bases left unmatched: 12. The CDR3 spans 15 residues. CDR1 and CDR2 (germline): ENHRY, SYGVKD.

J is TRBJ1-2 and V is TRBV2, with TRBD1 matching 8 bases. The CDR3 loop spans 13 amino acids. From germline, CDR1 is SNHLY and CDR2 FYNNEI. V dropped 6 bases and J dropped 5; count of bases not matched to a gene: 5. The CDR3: CASRGQGQYGYTF. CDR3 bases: TGTGCCAGCAGAGGACAGGGCCAATATGGCTACACCTTC.

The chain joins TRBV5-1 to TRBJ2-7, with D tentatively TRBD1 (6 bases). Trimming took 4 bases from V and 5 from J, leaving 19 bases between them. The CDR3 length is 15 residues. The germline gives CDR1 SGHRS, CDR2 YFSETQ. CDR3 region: CASSPWGPGSHEQYF. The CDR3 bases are TGCGCCAGCAGCCCCTGGGGGCCGGGTTCCCACGAGCAGTACTTC.

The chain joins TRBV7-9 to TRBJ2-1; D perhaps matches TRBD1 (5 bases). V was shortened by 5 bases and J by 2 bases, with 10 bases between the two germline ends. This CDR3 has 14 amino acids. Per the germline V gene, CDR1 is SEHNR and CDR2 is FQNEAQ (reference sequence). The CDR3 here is CASSRRGPYNEQFF. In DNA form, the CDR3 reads TGTGCCAGCAGCCGTAGGGGCCCCTACAATGAGCAGTTCTTC.

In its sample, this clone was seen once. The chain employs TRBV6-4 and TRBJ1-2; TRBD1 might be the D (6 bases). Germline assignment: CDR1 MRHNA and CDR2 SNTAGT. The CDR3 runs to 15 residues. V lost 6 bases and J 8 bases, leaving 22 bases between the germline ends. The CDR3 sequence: CASSPYTGIPYGYTF. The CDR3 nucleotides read TGTGCCAGCAGCCCTTACACAGGGATCCCTTACGGCTACACCTTC.

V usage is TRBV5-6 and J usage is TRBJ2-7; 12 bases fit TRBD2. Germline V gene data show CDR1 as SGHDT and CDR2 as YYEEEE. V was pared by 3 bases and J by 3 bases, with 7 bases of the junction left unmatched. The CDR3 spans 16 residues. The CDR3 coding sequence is TGTGCCAGCAGCTGGCAGCGACTAGCGGGAGTCTACGAGCAGTACTTC. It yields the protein CASSWQRLAGVYEQYF.